The clone carrying this TCR beta chain was observed at least ten times. The antigen remains unidentified. This entry comes from a study of CD8+CD57+ T cells in acquired aplastic anemia. The wider study: Average CD4+ read depth in healthy donors was about 10.8 million reads. Findings and caveats of the study: Almost 30 shared CD8+ CDR3s appeared highly expressed within patients' immunodominant clones.

Template material for TCR beta VDJ and CDR3 profiling consisted of genomic DNA. TCRdb independently ran MiXCR on the reads; one entry per CDR3 protein. The sample yields approximately 99,000 distinct CDR3 sequences, 51% seen once. This CDR3 contains 14 residues. Germline V gene sequence: CDR1 WSHSY, CDR2 SAAADI. Trimming cost V 11 bases and J 0 bases, with 11 bases left between them. This TCR derives from a human donor in good health, serving as a control. Sequenced material: sorted CD4+, CD8+, or CD8+CD57+ T cells (not recorded which) from PBMCs. The chain has TRBV10-2 and TRBJ2-6; weak D call: TRBD2 (6 bases). The CDR3 nucleotides read TGCGCCCGGGGGACGGACTCTGGGGCCAACGTCCTGACTTTC. Protein product: CARGTDSGANVLTF.